This T cell receptor (beta chain) was retrieved from a study of cytomegalovirus exposure and HLA in healthy donors. Across the study: From roughly 180 million T cells, an earlier analysis saw some 120 million unique TCR beta sequences. Findings and limits, study-wide: In vitro data verified a few CMV-associated chains as specific for CMV antigens. Later on, an analysis showed TCR association rates differing by HLA locus, with DRB1 the most and HLA-C the fewest.

Germline CDR1 and CDR2: SNHLY and FYNNEI. Trimming stripped 1 base from V and 6 bases from J, with 12 bases between. This CDR3 has 14 amino acids. On this clone itself: Its matching antigen is unknown.

Researchers ran the PCR with 60 Vbeta and 13 Jbeta primers. The method was immunoSEQ multiplex PCR; TCRdb's version includes in-frame clones alone and lacks a portion of them. The sample consists of 85,000 to 100,000 clones, 79% of them appearing once. The sample comprised PBMCs. V gene TRBV2 combines with J gene TRBJ2-5, with D possibly being TRBD1 (6 bases). The TCR was taken from a woman between 40 and 55 years old in good health and CMV-seronegative. The CDR3 sequence is CASSEVGAKKTQYF. As DNA, the CDR3 is TGTGCCAGCAGTGAAGTGGGGGCGAAAAAGACCCAGTACTTC.